One sample yielded the 8 T cell receptor beta chains listed below, sequenced in a study of blood T cell repertoires in COVID-19. The table came from immunoSEQ multiplex PCR; TCRdb's copy has only in-frame clones and leaves some out. This repertoire shows 200,000 to 250,000 clones, approximately 88% found once; its top ten account for under 4.5%. The sequencing sample was made of PBMCs or T cells enriched from blood (not recorded which). The receptors come from a woman under 40 who had been exposed to COVID-19.

This clone was detected only once. The chain carries TRBV11-2 and TRBJ2-5; D may be TRBD2 (6 bases). Germline values: CDR1 SGHAT, CDR2 FQNNGV. Trimming left V 5 bases short and J 5 bases short, with 15 bases between. The CDR3 is made up of 14 amino acids. In DNA form, the CDR3 reads TGTGCCAGCAGCCCCGGAGGGTGGGGGGAGACCCAGTACTTC. The encoded protein is CASSPGGWGETQYF.

The rearrangement links TRBV28 to TRBJ2-6; the D gene is possibly TRBD2 (6 bases). This CDR3 is 16 amino acids long. Germline V gene sequence: CDR1 MDHEN, CDR2 SYDVKM. V lost 1 base and J 1 base, leaving 8 bases between the germline ends. CDR3 sequence: CASSLFGGSGANVLTF. The CDR3 nucleotides are TGTGCCAGCAGTTTATTTGGGGGGTCTGGGGCCAACGTCCTGACTTTC. Full variable domain (remainder filled in from reference TRBV28 and TRBJ2-6): DVKVTQSSRYLVKRTGEKVFLECVQDMDHENMFWYRQDPGLGLRLIYFSYDVKMKEKGDIPEGYSVSREKKERFSLILESASTNQTSMYLCASSLFGGSGANVLTFGAGSRLTVL.

The chain carries TRBV6-5 and TRBJ1-6; 10 nucleotides line up with TRBD1. Germline V gene lookup returns CDR1 MNHEY and CDR2 SVGAGI. The CDR3 runs 14 residues. V lost 6 bases, J lost 8 bases, and 4 bases stayed unmatched. CDR3 protein: CASSTGTGDSPLHF. The CDR3 DNA is TGTGCCAGCAGCACCGGGACAGGGGATTCACCCCTCCACTTT.

A few counts support this clone. J is TRBJ1-6 and V is TRBV11-2, with 10 positions matching TRBD1. CDR3 length: 19 amino acids. CDR1 is SGHAT, CDR2 FQNNGV, per germline. Trimming cost V 1 base and J 7 bases; bases outside gene matches: 13. CDR3 in DNA: TGTGCCAGCAGCTTAGCGGGGACAGGGGTGGATAGGGGGAATTCACCCCTCCACTTT. This translates into CASSLAGTGVDRGNSPLHF. Combining the CDR3 with reference TRBV11-2 and TRBJ1-6 gives the whole variable domain EAGVAQSPRYKIIEKRQSVAFWCNPISGHATLYWYQQILGQGPKLLIQFQNNGVVDDSQLPKDRFSAERLKGVDSTLKIQPAKLEDSAVYLCASSLAGTGVDRGNSPLHFGNGTRLTVT.

This chain connects TRBV18 to TRBJ2-5; D not resolved. Germline assignment: CDR1 KGHSH and CDR2 LQKENI. V gave up 1 base and J gave up 1 base, with 7 bases separating them. CDR3 length: 14 residues. The CDR3 sequence is CASSPRTAQETQYF. The CDR3 nucleotides read TGTGCCAGCTCACCACGTACAGCCCAAGAGACCCAGTACTTC.

The chain links TRBV3-1 (or the pseudogene TRBV3-2) to TRBJ2-7, with TRBD1 matching over 7 bases. Germline CDR1 and CDR2: LGHDT and YNNKEL (reference sequence). After removal of 0 bases from V and 3 bases from J, the junction contained 14 bases not matched to a gene. The CDR3 spans 18 residues. For the CDR3, the DNA is TGTGCCAGCAGCCAAGAGAGGGGGCTGGGGCTAAGAGGCTACGAGCAGTACTTC. This encodes CASSQERGLGLRGYEQYF.

V gene TRBV19 combines with J gene TRBJ2-1; D call uncertain. The CDR3 totals 11 residues. V lost 4 bases, J lost 6 bases, and 4 bases lay in between. Germline values: CDR1 LNHDA, CDR2 SQIVND (reference sequence). This CDR3 is CASSTPNEQFF. In DNA, the CDR3 is TGTGCCAGTAGTACTCCCAATGAGCAGTTCTTC.

V and J are TRBV14 and TRBJ1-2; D might be TRBD1 (6 bases). In germline, CDR1 is SGHDN, CDR2 FVKESK. Between the trimmed V and J ends, which lost 0 bases and 11 bases, there was a span of 13 bases. The CDR3 consists of 13 residues. The CDR3 DNA follows: TGTGCCAGCAGCCAAGATCAACAGGGTCTGTACACCTTC. It encodes CASSQDQQGLYTF. Looking up the rest from reference TRBV14 and TRBJ1-2 gives the full variable domain: EAGVTQFPSHSVIEKGQTVTLRCDPISGHDNLYWYRRVMGKEIKFLLHFVKESKQDESGMPNNRFLAERTGGTYSTLKVQPAELEDSGVYFCASSQDQQGLYTFGSGTRLTVV.